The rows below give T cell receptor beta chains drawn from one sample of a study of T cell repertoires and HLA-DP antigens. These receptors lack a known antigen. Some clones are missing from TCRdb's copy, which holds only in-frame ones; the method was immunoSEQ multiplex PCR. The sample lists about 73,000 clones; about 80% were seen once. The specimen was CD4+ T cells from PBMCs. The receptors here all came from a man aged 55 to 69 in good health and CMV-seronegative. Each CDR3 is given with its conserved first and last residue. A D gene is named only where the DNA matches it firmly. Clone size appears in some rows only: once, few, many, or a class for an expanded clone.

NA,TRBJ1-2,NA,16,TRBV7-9,TGTGCCAGCAGCTTAGATTTTGCTCTGCGAGGGCATGGCTACACCTTC,CASSLDFALRGHGYTF
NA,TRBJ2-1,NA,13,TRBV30,TGTGCCTGGGCTCCCGGGGCCTACAATGAGCAGTTCTTC,CAWAPGAYNEQFF
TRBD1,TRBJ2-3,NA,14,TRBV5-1,TGCGCCAGCACCTCGACAGGGGGCTCAGATACGCAGTATTTT,CASTSTGGSDTQYF
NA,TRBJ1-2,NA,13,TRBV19,TGTGCCAGTAGTCCAGGTGGGGGCGCGGGCTACACCTTC,CASSPGGGAGYTF
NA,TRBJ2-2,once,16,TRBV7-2,TGTGCCAGCAGCTTAGCGGACATAAGTGTTTCCGGGGAGCTGTTTTTT,CASSLADISVSGELFF
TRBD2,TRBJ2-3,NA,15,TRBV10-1,TGCGCCAGCAGTTTGCAGACTAGCGGGGGAGATACGCAGTATTTT,CASSLQTSGGDTQYF
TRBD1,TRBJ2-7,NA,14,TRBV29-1,TGCAGCGTTGAATACTCAGGGGGTTCCTACGAGCAGTACTTC,CSVEYSGGSYEQYF
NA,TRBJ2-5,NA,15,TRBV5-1,TGCGCCAGCAGCCTACGTGGACAGTCCCAAGAGACCCAGTACTTC,CASSLRGQSQETQYF
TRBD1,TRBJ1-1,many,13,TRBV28,TGTGCCAGCAGCCCAGGGGGGGACACTGAAGCTTTCTTT,CASSPGGDTEAFF
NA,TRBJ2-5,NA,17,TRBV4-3,TGCGCCAGCAGCCAAGGAACCCTCGGACTGACCCAAGAGACCCAGTACTTC,CASSQGTLGLTQETQYF
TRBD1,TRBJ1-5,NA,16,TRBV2,TGTGCCAGCTCTATTTTGGGCAGGGGGAGCAATCAGCCCCAGCATTTT,CASSILGRGSNQPQHF
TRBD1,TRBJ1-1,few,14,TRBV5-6,TGTGCCAGCAGCTGGGGACAGGGAGACACTGAAGCTTTCTTT,CASSWGQGDTEAFF
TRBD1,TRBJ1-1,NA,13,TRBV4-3,TGCGCCAGCAGAGGGGGCGTCAACACTGAAGCTTTCTTT,CASRGGVNTEAFF
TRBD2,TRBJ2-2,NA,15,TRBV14,TGTGCCAGCAGCCTACTAGCGGGGGGCACCGGGGAGCTGTTTTTT,CASSLLAGGTGELFF
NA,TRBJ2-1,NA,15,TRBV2,TGTGCCAGCAGTGAAGGAGGGTCGGGCTACAATGAGCAGTTCTTC,CASSEGGSGYNEQFF
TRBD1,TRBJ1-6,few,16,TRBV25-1,TGTGCCAGCAGTGATACGGGAGGGGGCCATAATTCACCCCTCCACTTT,CASSDTGGGHNSPLHF
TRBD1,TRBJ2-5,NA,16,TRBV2,TGTGCCAGCAGTGAGACGACAGGGTATTTCGGAGAGACCCAGTACTTC,CASSETTGYFGETQYF
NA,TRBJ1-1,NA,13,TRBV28,TGTGCCAGCAGCACAGCTATGAACACTGAAGCTTTCTTT,CASSTAMNTEAFF
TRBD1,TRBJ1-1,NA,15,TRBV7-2,TGTGCCAGCAGCCCTGGACAGGGCGTGAACACTGAAGCTTTCTTT,CASSPGQGVNTEAFF
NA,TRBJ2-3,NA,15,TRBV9,TGTGCCAGCAGCGTAGGGGGGGGCGGCACAGATACGCAGTATTTT,CASSVGGGGTDTQYF
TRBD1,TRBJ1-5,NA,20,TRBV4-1,TGCGCCAGCAGCCAAGGGGGGGCCGGGACAGGGTTAAGGAACAATCAGCCCCAGCATTTT,CASSQGGAGTGLRNNQPQHF
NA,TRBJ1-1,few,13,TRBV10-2,TGCGCCAGCTTTGGGGCCCGGGGCACTGAAGCTTTCTTT,CASFGARGTEAFF
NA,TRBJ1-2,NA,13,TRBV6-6,TGTGCCAGCAGAAGGACAGCTAACTATGGCTACACCTTC,CASRRTANYGYTF
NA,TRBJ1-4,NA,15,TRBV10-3,TGTGCCACCTCAACAGGGATGTCAACTAATGAAAAACTGTTTTTT,CATSTGMSTNEKLFF
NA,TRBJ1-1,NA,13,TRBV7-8,TGTGCCAGCAGCTTAAATAGGAACACTGAAGCTTTCTTT,CASSLNRNTEAFF
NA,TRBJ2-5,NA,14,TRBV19,TGTGCCAGTAGTATGAGACGGGGAATGGAGACCCAGTACTTC,CASSMRRGMETQYF
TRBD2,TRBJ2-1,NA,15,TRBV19,TGTGCCAGTAGTTTCCCCCGGGGGGGGAACAATGAGCAGTTCTTC,CASSFPRGGNNEQFF
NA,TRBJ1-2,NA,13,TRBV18,TGTGCCAGCTCACCACCGGTTCGCACGGACGTCACCTTC,CASSPPVRTDVTF
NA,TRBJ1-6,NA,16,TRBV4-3,TGCGCCAGCAGCCAAGGGCCTCGGGGAGGAAATTCACCCCTCCACTTT,CASSQGPRGGNSPLHF
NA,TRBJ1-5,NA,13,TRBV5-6,TGTGCCAGCAGCCTGGGGGGGTTTCAGCCCCAGCATTTT,CASSLGGFQPQHF
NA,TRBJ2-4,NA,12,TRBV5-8,TGTGCCAGCAGCTTGGTTAAAAACATTCAGTACTTC,CASSLVKNIQYF
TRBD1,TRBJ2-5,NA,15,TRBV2,TGTGCCAGCAGTGAAGACAGGGGTGGTGGAGAGACCCAGTACTTC,CASSEDRGGGETQYF
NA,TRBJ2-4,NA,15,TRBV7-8,TGTGCCAGCAGCTTATCCCCAGGGTCCAAAAACATTCAGTACTTC,CASSLSPGSKNIQYF
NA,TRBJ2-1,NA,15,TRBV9,TGTGCCAGCAGCGTAGAGGGGGTTTCCTACAATGAGCAGTTCTTC,CASSVEGVSYNEQFF
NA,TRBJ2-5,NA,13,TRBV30,TGTGCCTGGAGTATCCCCCCGGGCGAGACCCAGTACTTC,CAWSIPPGETQYF
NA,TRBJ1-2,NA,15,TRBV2,TGTGCCAGCAGAAAAGGGGGGGATACTAACTATGGCTACACCTTC,CASRKGGDTNYGYTF
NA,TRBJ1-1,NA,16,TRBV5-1,TGCGCCAGCAGCTTCGGTAAGGGGGTCGTAGGCACTGAAGCTTTCTTT,CASSFGKGVVGTEAFF
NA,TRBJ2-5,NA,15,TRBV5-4,TGTGCCAGCAGCTTGTTATCAGGGCGCCAAGAGACCCAGTACTTC,CASSLLSGRQETQYF
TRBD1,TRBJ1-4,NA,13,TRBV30,TGTGCCTGGAAGGGGACAGGGGTTGAAAAACTGTTTTTT,CAWKGTGVEKLFF
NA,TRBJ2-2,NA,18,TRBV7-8,TGTGCCAGCAGCTTAGTCTTTGCTCGGACAGAGGACACCGGGGAGCTGTTTTTT,CASSLVFARTEDTGELFF
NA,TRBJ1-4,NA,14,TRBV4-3,TGCGCCAGCAGCCAATGGCAGGGGTACGAAAAACTGTTTTTT,CASSQWQGYEKLFF
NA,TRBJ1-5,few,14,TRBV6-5,TGTGCCAGCAGTGGATCCGGGAAGAATCAGCCCCAGCATTTT,CASSGSGKNQPQHF
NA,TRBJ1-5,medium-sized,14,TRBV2,TGTGCCAGCAGCCCCATGGGGGGCGGTCAGCCCCAGCATTTT,CASSPMGGGQPQHF
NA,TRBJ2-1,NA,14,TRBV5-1,TGCGCCAGCAGCATGGCCCAGACAGGCGATGAGCAGTTCTTC,CASSMAQTGDEQFF
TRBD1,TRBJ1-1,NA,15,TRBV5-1,TGCGCCAGCAGCTTACAGGGGTCCCTGAACACTGAAGCTTTCTTT,CASSLQGSLNTEAFF
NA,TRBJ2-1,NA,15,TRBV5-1,TGCGCCAGCAGCTTGTACGGGAGCTCCTACAATGAGCAGTTCTTC,CASSLYGSSYNEQFF
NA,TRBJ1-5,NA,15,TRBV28,TGTGCCAGCACCAAAATGGGCGGTTTTAATCAGCCCCAGCATTTT,CASTKMGGFNQPQHF
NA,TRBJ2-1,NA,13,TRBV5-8,TGTGCCAGCAGCTTCATCGGAGGGGATGAGCAGTTCTTC,CASSFIGGDEQFF
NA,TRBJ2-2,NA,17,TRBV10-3,TGTGCCACCAAGAGCCGTGGGGGGACGGGGGACACCGGGGAGCTGTTTTTT,CATKSRGGTGDTGELFF
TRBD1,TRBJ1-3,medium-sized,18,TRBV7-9,TGTGCCAGCAGCTCCCGGACAGGGACCATAAGGACTGGAAACACCATATATTTT,CASSSRTGTIRTGNTIYF
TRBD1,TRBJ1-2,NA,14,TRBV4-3,TGCGCCAGCAGCCAAGGTGGGACAGGGGTTGGCTACACCTTC,CASSQGGTGVGYTF
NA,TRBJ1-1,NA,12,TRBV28,TGTGCCAGCAGTTCACAAAACACTGAAGCTTTCTTT,CASSSQNTEAFF
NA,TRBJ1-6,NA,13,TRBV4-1,TGCGCCAGCAGCCAAGATGCTTCCCCACCCCTCCACTTT,CASSQDASPPLHF
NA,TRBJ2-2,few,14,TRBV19,TGTGCCAGTAATTGGCAGGGTAACACCGGGGAGCTGTTTTTT,CASNWQGNTGELFF
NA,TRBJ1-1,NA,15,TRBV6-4,TGTGCCAGCAGCCCCACAGGGACCTTGAACACTGAAGCTTTCTTT,CASSPTGTLNTEAFF
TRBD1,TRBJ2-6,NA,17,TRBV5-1,TGCGCCAGCAGCCGGGACAGTGTTGGATCTGGGGCCAACGTCCTGACTTTC,CASSRDSVGSGANVLTF
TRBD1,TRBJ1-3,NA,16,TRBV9,TGTGCCAGCAGCGTATCGGGGACAGCCTCTGGAAACACCATATATTTT,CASSVSGTASGNTIYF